These 22 T cell receptor beta chains came from one sample sequenced in a study of tumor and adjacent non-tumor tissue in lung cancer. The template was RNA from unsorted bulk tissue. This non-tumor lung sample came from over 3 cm beyond the tumor edge. A modified ARM-PCR protocol with three rounds of nested PCR amplified TCRbeta. In TCRdb, the multiplex PCR reads were re-called with MiXCR into one record per CDR3 protein. Among about 48,000 distinct CDR3 sequences listed, roughly two thirds were seen once. Sequencing was performed on distant non-tumor lung tissue. Receptor source: a woman in her sixties or seventies with non-small cell lung cancer.

This clonotype was counted a single time. The chain is built from TRBV29-1 and TRBJ1-2; D is ambiguous. Trimming took off 1 base at V and 1 base at J, with 7 bases between the two ends. From germline, CDR1 is SQVTM and CDR2 ANQGSEA. CDR3 length: 13 amino acids. CDR3 bases: TGCAGCGTTGAAGGGGCTAATAACTATGGCTACACCTTC. It is translated as CSVEGANNYGYTF. Full variable domain (rest looked up from reference TRBV29-1 and TRBJ1-2): SAVISQKPSRDICQRGTSLTIQCQVDSQVTMMFWYRQQPGQSLTLIATANQGSEATYESGFVIDKFPISRPNLTFSTLTVSNMSPEDSSIYLCSVEGANNYGYTFGSGTRLTVV.

This clonotype is a singleton in its sample. A much larger clone is a single base away; this may be a read error. V is TRBV20-1 and J is TRBJ1-2; no definite D call. Germline-derived CDR1 and CDR2 are DFQATT and SNEGSKA (reference sequence). Trimming took 0 bases from V and 12 from J, leaving 11 bases between them. The CDR3 is 11 residues long. CDR3 in DNA: TGCAGTGCTAGAGATTCGGGAGGCCACACCTTC. Amino acid sequence: CSARDSGGHTF.

As concerns this clonotype: A much larger clone is a single base away; this may be a read error. V gene TRBV28 combines with J gene TRBJ2-7; TRBD2 agrees at 11 bases. Trimming took 7 bases from V and 3 from J; bases not matched to a gene: 2. CDR3 length: 13 amino acids. In germline, CDR1 is MDHEN, CDR2 SYDVKM. CDR3 residues: CASIAGGLYEQYF. CDR3 DNA sequence: TGTGCCAGCATAGCGGGAGGGCTCTACGAGCAGTACTTC.

This clonotype has ten or more counts. The gene calls are TRBV30 and TRBJ1-2, with 8 bases aligning to TRBD1. The CDR3 has 16 amino acids. Per germline, CDR1 GTSNPN and CDR2 SVGIG (reference sequence). Germline trimming cut 4 bases from V and 4 bases from J; bases unmatched to any gene: 14. CDR3 sequence: CAWMTGVLSGLYGYTF. In DNA form, the CDR3 reads TGTGCCTGGATGACAGGGGTTCTCTCCGGCCTCTATGGCTACACCTTC.

In regard to this clonotype: Since the CDR3 does not end with the conserved phenylalanine or tryptophan, this likely comes from a read error. The V and J genes are TRBV6-2 or TRBV6-3 and TRBJ2-1; TRBD2 aligns across 9 bases. This CDR3 region has 14 residues. V shed 5 bases, J shed 10 bases, and the junction held 9 bases outside the gene matches. Germline values: CDR1 MNHEY, CDR2 SVGEGT. The DNA of the CDR3 is TGTGCCAGCAGTAATAGCGGGAGCGGATGGGAGCAGTTCTAC. It is translated as CASSNSGSGWEQFY.

The sample holds a few counts of this clonotype. A read error may account for a junction end that differs from germline. The J gene is TRBJ2-7, the V gene TRBV6-6; TRBD1 agrees at 7 bases. The CDR3 runs 15 residues. Germline V gene data show CDR1 as MNHNY and CDR2 as SVGAGI (reference sequence). The CDR3 nucleotides are TGTGCCAGCAGTTACCCCGACAGGGCGGTATACGAGCAGCACTTC. It codes for CASSYPDRAVYEQHF.

As for this clonotype: One junction end does not reproduce the germline sequence, and a read error may be involved. V and J are TRBV29-1 and TRBJ2-7; D is unresolved. Germline V gives CDR1 SQVTM, CDR2 ANQGSEA. The CDR3 totals 13 residues. The CDR3 bases are TGCACCGTTGAACTCGACCGACCCTACGAGCTGTACTTC. Its protein product is CTVELDRPYELYF.

Note on this clonotype: An end of the junction differs from the germline gene, which may be a read error. The chain combines TRBV5-1 with TRBJ2-5, with 13 bases that match TRBD2. Germline CDR1 reads SGHRS; CDR2 reads YFSETQ. This CDR3 has 17 residues. As DNA, the CDR3 is TGCACCAGCAGCCTGAGGACTAGCGGGAGATCTGGAGAGACCCAGTACTTC. Protein sequence: CTSSLRTSGRSGETQYF.

Of note for this clonotype: With a much larger clone just one base away, this may be a read error. The chain has TRBV28 and TRBJ1-1; D possibly corresponds to TRBD1 (6 bases). The CDR3 runs to 12 residues. Germline CDR1 MDHEN, CDR2 SYDVKM. The CDR3 here is CACRWGASAAFF. The CDR3 bases are TGTGCCTGCAGATGGGGGGCATCGGCGGCTTTCTTT.

This clonotype was seen many times. The chain recombines TRBV5-1 with TRBJ1-5, with D possibly being TRBD1 (6 bases). Germline V gives CDR1 SGHRS, CDR2 YFSETQ. The V end was cut by 0 bases, the J end by 6 bases, with 13 bases between. The length of the CDR3 is 15 residues. This CDR3 is CASSLEPKGGQPQHF. The CDR3 coding sequence is TGCGCCAGCAGCTTGGAACCCAAGGGGGGTCAGCCCCAGCATTTT. Based on the CDR3 plus reference TRBV5-1 and TRBJ1-5, the full variable domain is KAGVTQTPRYLIKTRGQQVTLSCSPISGHRSVSWYQQTPGQGLQFLFEYFSETQRNKGNFPGRFSGRQFSNSRSEMNVSTLELGDSALYLCASSLEPKGGQPQHFGDGTRLSIL.

This rearrangement joins TRBV12-3 or TRBV12-4 to TRBJ2-7, with D possibly called TRBD1 or TRBD2 (5 bases each). The CDR3 is 15 amino acids. Trimming took off 5 bases at V and 5 bases at J, with 19 bases between the two ends. The CDR3 region has the DNA TGTGCCAGCAGTCCTCGGGGTAACAGGAGAGACGAGCAGTACTTC. Its translation is CASSPRGNRRDEQYF.

In regard to this clonotype: No conserved phenylalanine or tryptophan ends this CDR3, so it is likely a read error. This chain links TRBV29-1 with TRBJ2-7; 9 bases fit TRBD1. Trimming took 5 bases from V and 4 from J; bases not matched to a gene: 15. Germline V gene lookup returns CDR1 SQVTM and CDR2 ANQGSEA. The CDR3 is made up of 16 amino acids. The CDR3 protein is CSVISGTGSSEYEQYL. The CDR3 DNA reads as TGCAGCGTTATCTCCGGGACAGGGTCTTCGGAGTACGAGCAGTACCTC.

Remarks on this clonotype: Its ends do not fully match the called genes, so a read error is possible. V is TRBV6-6 and J is TRBJ2-7; 8 bases are shared with TRBD2. The CDR3 totals 15 residues. Germline CDR1 reads MNHNY; CDR2 reads SVGAGI (reference sequence). The chain's CDR3 is CASRIAGSASYEQYF. As DNA, the CDR3 is TGCGCCAGCAGAATAGCGGGATCCGCCTCTTACGAGCAGTACTTC.

This clonotype came up once. The CDR3 does not end in the conserved phenylalanine or tryptophan, so this is likely a read error. This chain links TRBV11-2 with TRBJ2-5, with TRBD2 as a possible D gene (5 bases). The CDR3 is 14 residues long. V lost 9 bases to trimming and J lost 2 bases, with 16 bases between them. Germline V CDR1 and CDR2: SGHAT, FQNNGV. CDR3 amino acids: CASSPRTEQETQYL. The CDR3 DNA sequence: TGTGCCAGTAGCCCCCGGACTGAACAAGAGACCCAGTACTTA.

The chain employs TRBV5-1 and TRBJ1-1, with 8 bases that match TRBD1. Trimming cost V 2 bases and J 4 bases; bases outside gene matches: 10. Germline-derived CDR1 and CDR2 are SGHRS and YFSETQ. This CDR3 region has 16 residues. The CDR3: CASSFRDRTGATEAFF. The DNA for the CDR3 is TGCGCCAGCAGCTTCCGGGACAGGACTGGGGCCACTGAAGCTTTCTTT.

There are many counts of this clonotype. This chain connects TRBV5-1 to TRBJ2-6; TRBD1 is a possible D gene (5 bases). V was cut by 6 bases and J by 2 bases, with 12 bases left in between. The CDR3 runs to 15 residues. CDR1 and CDR2 (germline): SGHRS, YFSETQ. DNA of the CDR3: TGCGCCAGCACCACAGGTGCTACTGGGGCCAACGTCCTGACTTTC. This sequence encodes CASTTGATGANVLTF. The entire variable domain, with the rest obtained from reference TRBV5-1 and TRBJ2-6, is as follows: KAGVTQTPRYLIKTRGQQVTLSCSPISGHRSVSWYQQTPGQGLQFLFEYFSETQRNKGNFPGRFSGRQFSNSRSEMNVSTLELGDSALYLCASTTGATGANVLTFGAGSRLTVL.

This clonotype was detected once. The chain employs TRBV28 and TRBJ2-7; D is perhaps TRBD2 (6 bases). V gave up 7 bases and J gave up 10 bases, with 17 bases separating them. In germline, CDR1 is MDHEN, CDR2 SYDVKM. This CDR3 has 12 residues. The CDR3 loop is CASIRLGLGQYF. The CDR3 coding sequence is TGTGCCAGCATTCGACTAGGCCTAGGACAGTACTTC.

This clonotype counts as medium-sized. At one boundary the junction diverges from the germline segment, which might be a read error. The chain joins TRBV29-1 to TRBJ2-1; 8 bases fit TRBD2. The CDR3 has 11 amino acids. The germline gives CDR1 SQVTM, CDR2 ANQGSEA. CDR3 loop: CSSNEAGERGF. CDR3 sequence (DNA): TGCAGCTCTAACGAAGCGGGAGAGAGGGGCTTC.

Comment on this clonotype: It is likely a read error, because the conserved phenylalanine at the end of the CDR3 is missing. This chain joins TRBV5-1 and TRBJ1-1, with a possible D match to TRBD1 (5 bases). Germline V gene data show CDR1 as SGHRS and CDR2 as YFSETQ. The CDR3 is 14 amino acids. Trimming left V 3 bases short and J 1 base short, with 10 bases between. As DNA, the CDR3 is TGCGCCAGCAGCTCAAGGACATCGAACACTGAAGCTTTCATT. Translation gives CASSSRTSNTEAFI.

About this clonotype itself: Because the CDR3 is missing its conserved closing phenylalanine or tryptophan, this is likely a read error. The chain is built from TRBV4-1 and TRBJ1-1; a weak D match, TRBD1 (6 bases). Trimming took off 9 bases at V and 6 bases at J, with 20 bases between the two ends. Germline CDR1 and CDR2: MGHRA and YSYEKL. The CDR3 covers 14 residues. The CDR3 sequence: CARSTRTENSEAFI. The DNA for the CDR3 is TGCGCCAGGAGTACCCGGACAGAGAATTCTGAAGCTTTCATT.

As to this clonotype: The conserved phenylalanine or tryptophan is not found at the CDR3 terminus, so this likely reflects a read error. Because the CDR3's place on the DNA is in doubt, the DNA is left out and the CDR3 is given as listed by TCRdb. The V gene is TRBV6-5, the J gene TRBJ1-4. Termini included, the CDR3 measures 10 amino acids. Germline V CDR1 and CDR2: MNHEY, SVGAGI. The CDR3: CANSYFGSNR.

This chain connects TRBV7-3 to TRBJ2-1; 9 bases line up with TRBD2. The germline CDR1 and CDR2 sequences are SGHTA and FQGTGA. V lost 0 bases, J lost 7 bases, and 7 bases stayed unmatched. The CDR3 totals 16 residues. The CDR3 here is CASSLTPGLAFNEQFF. As DNA, the CDR3 is TGTGCCAGCAGCTTAACTCCGGGACTAGCCTTTAATGAGCAGTTCTTC.